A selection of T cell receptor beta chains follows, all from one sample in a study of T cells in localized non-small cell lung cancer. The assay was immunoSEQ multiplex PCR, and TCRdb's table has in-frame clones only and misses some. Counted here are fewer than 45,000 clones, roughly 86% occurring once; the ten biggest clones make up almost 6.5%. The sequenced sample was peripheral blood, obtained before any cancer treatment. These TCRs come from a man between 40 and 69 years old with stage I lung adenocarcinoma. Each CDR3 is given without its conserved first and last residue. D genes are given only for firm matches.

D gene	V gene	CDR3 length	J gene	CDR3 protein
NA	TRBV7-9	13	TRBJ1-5	ASSLGGTSNQPQH
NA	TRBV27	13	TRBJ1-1	ASRTGKGKNTEAF
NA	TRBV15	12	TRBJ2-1	ATSREGTGNEQF
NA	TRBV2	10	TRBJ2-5	ASSEAPETQY
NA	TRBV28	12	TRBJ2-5	ASSPTGDQETQY
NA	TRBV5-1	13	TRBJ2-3	ASSLARRRADTQY
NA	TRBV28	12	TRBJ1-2	ASSFPGMRYGYT
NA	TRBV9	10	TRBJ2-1	ASSFRMGEQF
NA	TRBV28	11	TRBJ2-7	ASTAFAIYEQY
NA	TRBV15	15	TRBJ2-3	ATSRDPGGSSTDTQY
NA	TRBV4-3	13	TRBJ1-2	ASSQGGFDSRGYT
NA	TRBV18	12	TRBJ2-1	ASSPEDHRGGQF
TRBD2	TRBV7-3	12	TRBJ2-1	ASSLTTSGTEQF
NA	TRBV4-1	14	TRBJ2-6	ASSQDEGAGANVLT
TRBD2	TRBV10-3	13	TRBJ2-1	AISERGRGGNEQF
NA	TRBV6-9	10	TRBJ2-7	ATGGAPYEQY
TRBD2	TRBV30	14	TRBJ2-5	AWRGGLAGGQETQY
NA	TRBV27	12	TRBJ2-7	ASSPQGGPYEQY
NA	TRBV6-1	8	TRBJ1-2	ASIENGYT
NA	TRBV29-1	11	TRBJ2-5	SVATGVQETQY
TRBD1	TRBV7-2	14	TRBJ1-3	ASSARLTGAGNTIY
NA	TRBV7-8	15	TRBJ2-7	ASSLGLRGRPSYEQY
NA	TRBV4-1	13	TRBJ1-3	ASSQGRASGNTIY
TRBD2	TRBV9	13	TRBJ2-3	ASSGLAGHTDTQY
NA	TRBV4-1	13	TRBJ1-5	ASSQQGLSNQPQH
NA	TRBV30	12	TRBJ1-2	AWRVGASRDGYT
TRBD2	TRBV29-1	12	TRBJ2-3	SLSLAGRVDTQY
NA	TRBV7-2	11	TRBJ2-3	ASSLVPSDTQY
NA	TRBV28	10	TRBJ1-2	ASSLQGYGYT
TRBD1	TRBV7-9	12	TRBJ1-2	ASSPGDRYYGYT
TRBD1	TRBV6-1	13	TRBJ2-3	ASSGNRGSTDTQY
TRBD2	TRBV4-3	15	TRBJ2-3	ASSPGEWEGRTDTQY
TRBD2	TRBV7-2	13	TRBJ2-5	ASSTNSGSKETQY
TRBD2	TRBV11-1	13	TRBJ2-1	ASSFGLAAHNEQF
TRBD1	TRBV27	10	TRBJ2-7	ARQKQGSEQY
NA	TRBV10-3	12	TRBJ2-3	AISEPGGTDTQY
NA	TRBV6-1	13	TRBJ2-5	ASSEGVVGQETQY
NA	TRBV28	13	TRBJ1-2	ASSFGTNLLGGYT
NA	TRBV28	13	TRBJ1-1	ASSLSSVGNTEAF
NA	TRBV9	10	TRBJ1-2	ASSVGGYGYT
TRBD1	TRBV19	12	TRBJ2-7	ASMAQQGAYEQY
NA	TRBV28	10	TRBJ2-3	ASSLTTDTQY
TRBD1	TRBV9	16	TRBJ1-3	ASSVGGTGSSSGNTIY
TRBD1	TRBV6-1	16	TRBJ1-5	ASSDPRTGDYSNQPQH
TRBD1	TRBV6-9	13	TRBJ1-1	ASSYSTGMNTEAF
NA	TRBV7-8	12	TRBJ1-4	ASAYGGTNEKLF
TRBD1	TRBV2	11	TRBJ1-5	ASSGQGNQPQH
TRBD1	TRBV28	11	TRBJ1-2	ASSSQGARGYT
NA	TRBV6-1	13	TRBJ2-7	ASREPGIPSYEQY
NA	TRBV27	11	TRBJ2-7	ASSSGYSYEQY
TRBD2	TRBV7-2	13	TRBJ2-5	ASSFPGGLQETQY
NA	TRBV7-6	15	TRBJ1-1	ASSLEPQGRANTEAF
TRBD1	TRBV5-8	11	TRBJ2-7	ASSSRQGGEQY
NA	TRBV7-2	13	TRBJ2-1	ASSNGGDRYNEQF
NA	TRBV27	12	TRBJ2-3	ASSLGDRTDTQY
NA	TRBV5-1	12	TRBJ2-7	ASSTRAGGSEQY
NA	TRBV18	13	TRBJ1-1	ASSIKPPGATEAF
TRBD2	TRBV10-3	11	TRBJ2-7	AIGASGAYEQY
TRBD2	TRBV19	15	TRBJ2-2	ASIPRSERGNTGELF